A single sample is the source of the 27 T cell receptor beta chains below, sequenced in a study of blood T cell repertoires in COVID-19 (dated by TCRdb to between 2020 and 2021). Library method: the immunoSEQ multiplex PCR assay. The source is immuneACCESS, and TCRdb retained only in-frame sequences with V and J called. Part of the clones is not carried over; for the studies checked, unresolved V genes explain less than half of this, and the remainder is unexplained. A total of about 160,000 clones appear in this sample, more than 70% of them only once. The ten biggest clones cover 15% to 20% of the sample. The sample consisted of PBMCs or T cells enriched from blood (not recorded which). These receptors originate from a man in his fifties or sixties who had recovered from COVID-19.

This sequence joins TRBV30 and TRBJ2-3, with D tentatively TRBD1 (6 bases). Trimming removed 4 bases at V and 8 bases at J, with 13 bases between. CDR3 size: 12 residues. CDR1 and CDR2 from the germline V gene are GTSNPN and SVGIG (reference sequence). The CDR3 DNA reads TGTGCCTGGACCCGCGCAGGGGTTACGCAGTATTTT. Translated: CAWTRAGVTQYF.

The chain joins TRBV7-3 to TRBJ2-7; D gene ambiguous. The germline CDR1 and CDR2 sequences are SGHTA and FQGTGA. The CDR3 sequence is 13 residues long. Trimming took off 3 bases at V and 6 bases at J, with 12 bases between the two ends. DNA of the CDR3: TGTGCCAGCAGCTTGAACCCAGCAGGCGAGCAGTACTTC. Protein sequence: CASSLNPAGEQYF.

The J gene is TRBJ2-2, the V gene TRBV11-2, with TRBD2 identical over 9 bases. The CDR3 runs 16 residues. The V and J ends lost 3 bases and 5 bases, in that order; junction bases with no gene match: 7. CDR1 SGHAT and CDR2 FQNNGV come from the germline V gene. As DNA, the CDR3 is TGTGCCAGCAGCTTCGGAGCGGGAGGCGTTACCGGGGAGCTGTTTTTT. Translated, it gives CASSFGAGGVTGELFF.

The chain combines TRBV4-1 with TRBJ2-1; 9 positions agree with TRBD1. The V and J ends lost 2 bases and 6 bases, in that order; junction bases with no gene match: 11. Germline-derived CDR1 and CDR2 are MGHRA and YSYEKL. CDR3 length: 17 residues. The CDR3, as DNA: TGCGCCAGCAGCCAAAGCGGTGGGGACAGGGTCTTCAATGAGCAGTTCTTC. This gives the protein CASSQSGGDRVFNEQFF.

The chain links TRBV18 to TRBJ2-1; 9 bases are a match to TRBD1. The CDR3 loop spans 15 amino acids. Germline V gene data show CDR1 as KGHSH and CDR2 as LQKENI. V was clipped by 0 bases and J by 4 bases; unmatched bases: 1. The CDR3, as DNA: TGTGCCAGCTCACCACCCGGACAGGGGTACAATGAGCAGTTCTTC. Translated: CASSPPGQGYNEQFF.

The rearrangement joins TRBV28 to TRBJ2-7; tentatively, D is TRBD1 (6 bases). The CDR3 is made up of 16 amino acids. V was shortened by 6 bases and J by 4 bases, with 22 bases between the two germline ends. Germline V CDR1 and CDR2: MDHEN, SYDVKM. This chain's CDR3 is CASSRFLRDTVYEQYF. CDR3 coding DNA: TGTGCCAGCAGCCGCTTTCTCCGGGACACGGTATACGAGCAGTACTTC. The full variable domain, its missing parts supplied by reference TRBV28 and TRBJ2-7, is DVKVTQSSRYLVKRTGEKVFLECVQDMDHENMFWYRQDPGLGLRLIYFSYDVKMKEKGDIPEGYSVSREKKERFSLILESASTNQTSMYLCASSRFLRDTVYEQYFGPGTRLTVT.

The chain couples TRBV11-3 to TRBJ2-2, with TRBD1 as a possible D gene (5 bases). CDR3 length: 14 amino acids. The V and J ends lost 5 bases and 6 bases respectively, with 13 bases between them. The germline gives CDR1 SGHNT, CDR2 YENEEA. The CDR3 is CASSVTGNSGELFF. The DNA for the CDR3 is TGTGCCAGCAGCGTTACAGGAAACTCCGGGGAGCTGTTTTTT.

The J gene is TRBJ1-2, the V gene TRBV4-1, with TRBD1 as a possible D gene (6 bases). Germline loops: CDR1 MGHRA, CDR2 YSYEKL. CDR3 length: 15 residues. Trimming pared 1 base from V and 4 bases from J, leaving 13 bases between. CDR3 coding DNA: TGCGCCAGCAGCCAAGGTCTACAGGGTTCCTATGGCTACACCTTC. Protein product: CASSQGLQGSYGYTF.

CDR3 DNA sequence: TGTGCCAGCAGTTTAGCGGGGGCTGGGGACACCGGGGAGCTGTTTTTT. As protein: CASSLAGAGDTGELFF. The chain uses TRBV6-5 and TRBJ2-2; 9 bases are a match to TRBD2. The V segment lost 4 bases and the J segment 3 bases; nucleotides outside the gene matches: 6. Germline lookup yields CDR1 MNHEY and CDR2 SVGAGI. The CDR3 loop spans 16 amino acids.

The chain uses TRBV2 and TRBJ2-1; D call uncertain. Germline-derived CDR1 and CDR2 are SNHLY and FYNNEI. This CDR3 comprises 15 residues. V lost 3 bases, J lost 7 bases, and 16 bases lay in between. The chain's CDR3 is CASSETMQKGNEQFF. DNA of the CDR3: TGTGCCAGCAGTGAGACAATGCAAAAAGGAAATGAGCAGTTCTTC. Using reference TRBV2 and TRBJ2-1 for the parts outside the CDR3, the full variable domain is EPEVTQTPSHQVTQMGQEVILRCVPISNHLYFYWYRQILGQKVEFLVSFYNNEISEKSEIFDDQFSVERPDGSNFTLKIRSTKLEDSAMYFCASSETMQKGNEQFFGPGTRLTVL.

V is TRBV27 and J is TRBJ1-4; the match to TRBD1 covers 7 bases. The J segment lost 2 bases and the V segment lost 6 bases, leaving 3 bases of the junction unmatched. This CDR3 has 14 amino acids. Germline-derived CDR1 and CDR2 are MNHEY and SMNVEV (reference sequence). The DNA of the CDR3 is TGTGCCAGCAGCAGGGACAGTACTAATGAAAAACTGTTTTTT. Its translation is CASSRDSTNEKLFF.

This clone showed up just a few times. The chain couples TRBV27 to TRBJ1-5; D call uncertain. The CDR3 runs 18 residues. CDR1 and CDR2 from the germline V gene are MNHEY and SMNVEV (reference sequence). V was pared by 4 bases and J by 1 base, with 20 bases between. CDR3 coding DNA: TGTGCCAGCAGTTCAACCCCCCTAGGTCTAGTGAGCAATCAGCCCCAGCATTTT. Translation gives CASSSTPLGLVSNQPQHF.

This clone appeared a few times. The V gene is TRBV4-1, the J gene TRBJ2-7; weak D call: TRBD2 (5 bases). V dropped 5 bases and J dropped 4 bases, with 9 bases sitting between them. The CDR3 contains 12 residues. Germline V CDR1 and CDR2: MGHRA, YSYEKL. CDR3 bases: TGCGCCAGCAGCTCACCGGGGTACGAGCAGTACTTC. Translating gives CASSSPGYEQYF.

V is TRBV2 and J is TRBJ2-1; 7 bases agree with TRBD2. With 7 bases clipped from V and 5 bases from J, the junction kept 11 bases outside the gene matches. Germline V gene sequence: CDR1 SNHLY, CDR2 FYNNEI. The CDR3 loop spans 15 amino acids. CDR3 sequence reads: CASIPGGGHHNEQFF. CDR3 sequence (DNA): TGTGCCAGCATCCCCGGGGGAGGGCACCACAATGAGCAGTTCTTC.

The rearrangement uses TRBV6-1 and TRBJ1-5; TRBD1 matches 10 bases. V lost 3 bases to trimming and J lost 0 bases; unmatched junction nucleotides: 14. The CDR3 sequence is 20 residues long. Germline V gene data show CDR1 as MNHNS and CDR2 as SASEGT. The CDR3 sequence: CASSDLGRGQGTGSNQPQHF. For the CDR3, the DNA is TGTGCCAGCAGTGATTTGGGGAGGGGACAGGGGACCGGTAGCAATCAGCCCCAGCATTTT.

This clone came up once. This chain connects TRBV6-5 to TRBJ1-1, with D hard to call. The CDR3 length is 14 residues. Germline V gene sequence: CDR1 MNHEY, CDR2 SVGAGI. V lost 6 bases, J lost 5 bases, and 16 bases lay in between. The DNA of the CDR3 is TGTGCCAGCAGCCTTCGATCCCCGGGGACTGAAGCTTTCTTT. This translates into CASSLRSPGTEAFF.

V gene TRBV11-2 combines with J gene TRBJ2-4, with a tentative D call TRBD2 (5 bases). Germline lookup yields CDR1 SGHAT and CDR2 FQNNGV. The CDR3 runs 14 residues. Trimming removed 2 bases at V and 8 bases at J, with 13 bases between. Written as DNA, the CDR3 is TGTGCCAGCAGCTTAATGGGAACCGGGGACATTCAGTACTTC. This gives the protein CASSLMGTGDIQYF.

V and J are TRBV11-2 and TRBJ2-7; TRBD1 aligns across 7 bases. CDR1 and CDR2 (germline): SGHAT, FQNNGV. The CDR3 covers 13 residues. Germline trimming cut 5 bases from V and 4 bases from J; bases unmatched to any gene: 5. Here the CDR3 reads CASSPTGVYEQYF. CDR3 sequence (DNA): TGTGCCAGCAGCCCTACAGGGGTATACGAGCAGTACTTC.

The chain carries TRBV11-3 and TRBJ2-7; 8 bases agree with TRBD2. The CDR3 is made up of 13 amino acids. Germline V lookup: CDR1 SGHNT, CDR2 YENEEA. The ends lost 8 bases at V and 5 bases at J; junction bases unmatched: 8. CDR3 in amino acids: CASGFSGTNEQYF. The CDR3, as DNA: TGTGCCAGCGGTTTTAGCGGGACTAACGAGCAGTACTTC. Drawing the rest from reference TRBV11-3 and TRBJ2-7, the complete variable domain is EAGVVQSPRYKIIEKKQPVAFWCNPISGHNTLYWYLQNLGQGPELLIRYENEEAVDDSQLPKDRFSAERLKGVDSTLKIQPAELGDSAVYLCASGFSGTNEQYFGPGTRLTVT.

V is TRBV7-9 and J is TRBJ2-7, with D possibly TRBD1 on 5 matching bases. V lost 3 bases and J 3 bases, leaving 9 bases between the germline ends. The CDR3 is 13 residues long. The germline gives CDR1 SEHNR, CDR2 FQNEAQ (reference sequence). The DNA for the CDR3 is TGTGCCAGCAGCTTGCAGGGCTACTACGAGCAGTACTTC. It specifies CASSLQGYYEQYF.

This clone was detected only a few times. The rearrangement uses TRBV5-1 and TRBJ1-5, with no clear D. Germline V lookup: CDR1 SGHRS, CDR2 YFSETQ. V shed 0 bases and J shed 1 base, with 5 bases lying between them. This CDR3 is built from 14 residues. The CDR3 DNA is TGCGCCAGCAGCTTGGAGCCCAGCAATCAGCCCCAGCATTTT. It translates to CASSLEPSNQPQHF.

The V call is TRBV6-5, the J call TRBJ2-3; 7 bases fit TRBD1. CDR1 is MNHEY and CDR2 is SVGAGI in the germline V gene. Trimming removed 6 bases from V and 0 bases from J; junction bases left unmatched: 3. The CDR3 has 14 amino acids. The CDR3 DNA reads TGTGCCAGCAGGGTACAGGGGAGCACAGATACGCAGTATTTT. It is translated as CASRVQGSTDTQYF.

The chain joins TRBV14 to TRBJ2-7, with 9 bases fitting TRBD1. CDR1 is SGHDN, CDR2 FVKESK, per germline. The CDR3 sequence is 16 residues long. V lost 0 bases and J lost 1; bases outside the gene matches: 4. For the CDR3, the DNA is TGTGCCAGCAGCCAAGACACGGGACAGGGTTCCTACGAGCAGTACTTC. This translates into CASSQDTGQGSYEQYF.

V is TRBV7-3 and J is TRBJ1-1, with TRBD1 identical over 7 bases. This CDR3 contains 14 residues. With V trimmed by 4 bases and J by 6 bases, 8 bases remained unmatched. CDR1 is SGHTA, CDR2 FQGTGA, per germline. CDR3 loop: CASSSQGIKAEAFF. The CDR3 nucleotides read TGTGCCAGCAGCTCACAGGGGATTAAGGCTGAAGCTTTCTTT.

The chain joins TRBV7-2 to TRBJ2-1; 13 nucleotides agree with TRBD2. V gave up 2 bases and J gave up 0 bases; unmatched junction bases: 7. The CDR3 has 19 residues. Germline values: CDR1 SGHTA, CDR2 FQGNSA. CDR3 protein: CASSLIGLAGVSSYNEQFF. In nucleotides, the CDR3 is TGTGCCAGCAGCTTAATAGGACTAGCGGGAGTTAGCTCCTACAATGAGCAGTTCTTC.

This chain uses TRBV6-5 with TRBJ1-6, with D perhaps matching TRBD1 (5 bases). The CDR3 is 14 residues long. The V gene's germline CDR1 is MNHEY and CDR2 SVGAGI. V dropped 2 bases and J dropped 8 bases, with 10 bases sitting between them. CDR3: CASSYEGADSPLHF. In DNA, the CDR3 is TGTGCCAGCAGTTACGAAGGGGCTGATTCACCCCTCCACTTT.

In this sample, this clone turned up a few times. V usage is TRBV13 and J usage is TRBJ2-3; TRBD2 matches at 14 bases. The CDR3 extends over 16 amino acids. After removal of 5 bases from V and 4 bases from J, the junction contained 5 bases not matched to a gene. Per germline, CDR1 PRHDT and CDR2 FYEKMQ (reference sequence). CDR3 nucleotides: TGTGCCAGCAGCCCTCGACTAGCGGGGGGGTCAGATACGCAGTATTTT. Amino acid sequence: CASSPRLAGGSDTQYF.